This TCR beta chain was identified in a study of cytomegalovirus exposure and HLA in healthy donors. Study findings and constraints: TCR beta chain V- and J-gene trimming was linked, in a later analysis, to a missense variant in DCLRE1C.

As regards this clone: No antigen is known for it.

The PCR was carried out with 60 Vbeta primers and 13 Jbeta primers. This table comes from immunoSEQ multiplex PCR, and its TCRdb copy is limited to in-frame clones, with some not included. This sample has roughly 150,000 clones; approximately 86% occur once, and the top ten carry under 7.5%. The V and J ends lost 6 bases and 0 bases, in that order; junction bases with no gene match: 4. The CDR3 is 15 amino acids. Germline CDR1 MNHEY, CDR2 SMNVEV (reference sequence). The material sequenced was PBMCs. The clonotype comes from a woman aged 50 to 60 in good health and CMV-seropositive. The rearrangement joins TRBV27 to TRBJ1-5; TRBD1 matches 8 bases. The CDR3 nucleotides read TGTGCCAGCAGCGACAGGGGTTATAGCAATCAGCCCCAGCATTTT. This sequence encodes CASSDRGYSNQPQHF.